What follows are 20 T cell receptor beta chains derived from one specimen sequenced in a study of T cell changes during pregnancy in multiple sclerosis. Repertoires were generated with immunoSEQ multiplex PCR, while TCRdb's copy carries only in-frame clones and drops some. The sample consists of around 30,000 clones, 85% to 95% of them appearing once. The sample here was CD8+ T cells from peripheral blood mononuclear cells, taken before pregnancy. Receptors were obtained from a female donor with multiple sclerosis, enrolled in a pregnancy study.

The chain is built from TRBV7-8 and TRBJ1-1; D might be TRBD1 (6 bases). CDR3 length: 16 residues. Germline-derived CDR1 and CDR2 are SGHVS and FQNEAQ. V lost 5 bases, J lost 0 bases, and 16 bases lay in between. For the CDR3, the DNA is TGTGCCAGCAGCCCCCCCGGGACACCTATGAACACTGAAGCTTTCTTT. Translated, it gives CASSPPGTPMNTEAFF.

The chain has TRBV4-1 and TRBJ1-1; unclear D gene. Looked up from germline, CDR1 is MGHRA and CDR2 is YSYEKL. Trimming removed 6 bases at V and 4 bases at J, with 15 bases between. CDR3 length: 14 residues. The CDR3 spells CASSPAGGRTEAFF. CDR3 coding DNA: TGCGCCAGCAGTCCGGCGGGAGGGCGCACTGAAGCTTTCTTT.

The chain carries TRBV4-1 and TRBJ1-4; D is unresolved. The V end lost 0 bases, the J end lost 7 bases, and 6 bases lay between the germline ends. Germline CDR1 and CDR2: MGHRA and YSYEKL. The CDR3 runs 13 residues. Written as DNA, the CDR3 is TGCGCCAGCAGCCAAGAGGGCAGTGAAAAACTGTTTTTT. It specifies CASSQEGSEKLFF.

This rearrangement joins TRBV4-2 to TRBJ2-5, with TRBD2 matching 10 bases. This CDR3 contains 18 residues. The J segment lost 1 base and the V segment lost 0 bases, leaving 8 bases of the junction unmatched. Looked up from germline, CDR1 is LGHNA and CDR2 is YNFKEQ. The CDR3 bases are TGTGCCAGCAGCCAAGAGGGGCTACTAGCGGGGATCCAAGAGACCCAGTACTTC. It codes for CASSQEGLLAGIQETQYF.

This chain uses TRBV15 with TRBJ1-1; D gene unclear. The germline V gene has CDR1 LNHNV and CDR2 YYDKDF (reference sequence). Trimming removed 1 base at V and 9 bases at J, with 12 bases between. The CDR3 is 13 amino acids. CDR3 bases: TGTGCCACCAGCAGAGCGGACGGACTAAAAGCTTTCTTT. Its protein is CATSRADGLKAFF.

This rearrangement joins TRBV6-1 to TRBJ2-1; 8 bases fit TRBD1. Trimming at V came to 3 bases and at J to 12 bases, leaving 7 bases not matched to a gene. The CDR3 has 13 amino acids. Germline V gene lookup returns CDR1 MNHNS and CDR2 SASEGT. The CDR3 DNA reads as TGTGCCAGCAGTGACCCGGACAGGGATGGGCAGTTCTTC. Its protein is CASSDPDRDGQFF.

This chain links TRBV4-2 with TRBJ2-1, with 10 bases fitting TRBD1. The J segment lost 2 bases and the V segment lost 4 bases, leaving 8 bases of the junction unmatched. The CDR3 covers 17 residues. CDR1 LGHNA and CDR2 YNFKEQ come from the germline V gene. DNA for the CDR3: TGTGCCAGCAGCCCTAACCCCGGGACAGGGGCCTACAATGAGCAGTTCTTC. It codes for CASSPNPGTGAYNEQFF.

V and J are TRBV2 and TRBJ2-3, with 11 bases aligning to TRBD1. Germline loops: CDR1 SNHLY, CDR2 FYNNEI. The V gene end was trimmed by 7 bases and the J gene end by 3 bases; junction bases not matched to a gene: 15. The CDR3 consists of 18 residues. In DNA, the CDR3 is TGTGCCAGCATTCCAGGACAGGGGGCGTTATTGGGGACAGATACGCAGTATTTT. This sequence encodes CASIPGQGALLGTDTQYF.

V gene TRBV7-2 combines with J gene TRBJ2-3; D is ambiguous. Germline V lookup: CDR1 SGHTA, CDR2 FQGNSA. The CDR3 contains 12 residues. Trimming stripped 1 base from V and 4 bases from J, with 3 bases between. The CDR3 nucleotides read TGTGCCAGCAGCTTAGTCGCAGATACGCAGTATTTT. This translates into CASSLVADTQYF.

This clone is termed large. The chain joins TRBV28 to TRBJ1-1; 7 nucleotides match TRBD1. Trimming at V came to 4 bases and at J to 2 bases, leaving 4 bases not matched to a gene. The CDR3 loop spans 14 amino acids. From germline, CDR1 is MDHEN and CDR2 SYDVKM. CDR3 nucleotide sequence: TGTGCCAGCAGTTACCGGGACAGAAACACTGAAGCTTTCTTT. Translation gives CASSYRDRNTEAFF.

The chain has TRBV6-1 and TRBJ2-7; D not certain. V was shortened by 7 bases and J by 3 bases, with 7 bases between the two germline ends. The CDR3 is 11 amino acids. Looked up from germline, CDR1 is MNHNS and CDR2 is SASEGT. CDR3 protein: CASIFYYEQYF. The CDR3 DNA follows: TGTGCCAGCATCTTCTACTACGAGCAGTACTTC.

This clone showed up just once. The chain joins TRBV27 to TRBJ2-1; TRBD2 might be the D (6 bases). The CDR3 contains 12 residues. The V gene lost 7 bases and the J gene lost 10 bases, with 14 bases spanning the gap. CDR1 is MNHEY, CDR2 SMNVEV, per germline (reference sequence). CDR3 in amino acids: CASTAGAGEQFF. The CDR3 DNA follows: TGTGCCAGCACCGCTGGGGCGGGAGAGCAGTTCTTC.

The chain carries TRBV12-5 and TRBJ2-3; D may be TRBD2 (7 bases). The germline V gene encodes CDR1 LGHNT and CDR2 FRNRAP. This CDR3 contains 16 residues. Trimming stripped 7 bases from V and 0 bases from J, with 17 bases between. The DNA of the CDR3 is TGTGCTAGTGACAACTGGGGGGGGGCTAGCACAGATACGCAGTATTTT. It codes for CASDNWGGASTDTQYF.

This clone was seen once. CDR3 residues: CASSYFAGGENEQYF. The CDR3 bases are TGTGCCAGCAGTTACTTCGCGGGGGGGGAGAACGAGCAGTACTTC. This chain links TRBV6-5 with TRBJ2-7; 9 positions match TRBD2. Germline-derived CDR1 and CDR2 are MNHEY and SVGAGI. With V trimmed by 1 base and J by 5 bases, 6 bases remained unmatched. This CDR3 is 15 amino acids long.

The CDR3 reads CASSPQGQGSNQPQHF. In nucleotides, the CDR3 is TGTGCCAGCAGTCCCCAGGGACAGGGAAGCAATCAGCCCCAGCATTTT. This chain uses TRBV28 with TRBJ1-5; 9 bases align to TRBD1. The V segment lost 5 bases and the J segment 1 base; nucleotides outside the gene matches: 6. The germline gives CDR1 MDHEN, CDR2 SYDVKM. This CDR3 region has 16 residues.

The chain links TRBV7-9 to TRBJ2-1; TRBD2 matches at 8 bases. V lost 5 bases, J lost 3 bases, and 6 bases stayed unmatched. CDR1 SEHNR and CDR2 FQNEAQ come from the germline V gene (reference sequence). This CDR3 spans 15 amino acids. This chain's CDR3 is CASSIPSGHYNEQFF. The CDR3 nucleotides read TGTGCCAGCAGCATCCCTAGCGGGCACTACAATGAGCAGTTCTTC. Based on the CDR3 plus reference TRBV7-9 and TRBJ2-1, the full variable domain is DTGVSQNPRHKITKRGQNVTFRCDPISEHNRLYWYRQTLGQGPEFLTYFQNEAQLEKSRLLSDRFSAERPKGSFSTLEIQRTEQGDSAMYLCASSIPSGHYNEQFFGPGTRLTVL.

This CDR3 is CASSAWDTDFHEQYF. CDR3 DNA: TGTGCCAGCAGCGCCTGGGACACTGATTTCCACGAGCAGTACTTC. The chain couples TRBV6-6 to TRBJ2-7; a possible D gene is TRBD1 (6 bases). V was pared by 6 bases and J by 5 bases, with 20 bases between. The CDR3 is 15 residues long. Looked up from germline, CDR1 is MNHNY and CDR2 is SVGAGI (reference sequence).

The chain couples TRBV7-3 to TRBJ2-1; 14 bases map to TRBD2. The germline gives CDR1 SGHTA, CDR2 FQGTGA. Losses at the gene ends were 5 bases for V and 6 bases for J; bases not matched to a gene: 6. This CDR3 has 16 amino acids. The CDR3 here is CASSPRTSGGFNEQFF. The CDR3 DNA reads TGTGCCAGCAGCCCGCGGACTAGCGGGGGGTTCAATGAGCAGTTCTTC.

The genes are TRBV1 and TRBJ2-1; the table names TRBD2, a call not compared with the DNA. TRBV1 is classified as a pseudogene. The CDR3 runs 17 residues. The CDR3 coding sequence is TGCACCAGCAGCCTATGCTTCCTAGCGGCCTCCTACAATGAGCAGTTCTTC. Protein sequence: CTSSLCFLAASYNEQFF.

This chain's CDR3 is CASSAGIWYF. CDR3 bases: TGTGCCAGCAGCGCGGGGATTTGGTACTTC. V usage is TRBV5-5 and J usage is TRBJ2-5, with a possible D match to TRBD2 (6 bases). V lost 4 bases and J lost 13, with 11 bases in between. Germline-derived CDR1 and CDR2 are SGHKS and YYEKEE (reference sequence). The CDR3 is 10 residues long.